This T cell receptor (beta chain) was captured by sequencing in a study of blood T cell repertoires in COVID-19. Study information: T cells, B-cell-depleted T cells, or PBMCs provided the cDNA or gDNA that served as material.

The CDR3 consists of 15 residues. Germline V gene data show CDR1 as SGHAT and CDR2 as FQNNGV. V dropped 3 bases and J dropped 0; count of bases not matched to a gene: 2. Measured with immunoSEQ multiplex PCR; TCRdb has only the in-frame clones, and not every one. This sample has 300,000 to 350,000 clones, with roughly nine tenths found just once. The sequencing sample was made of PBMCs or T cells enriched from blood (not recorded which). This receptor was obtained from a woman younger than 45 who had recovered from COVID-19. The V and J genes are TRBV11-2 and TRBJ2-1; 7 nucleotides match TRBD2. The CDR3 here is CASSFASGSYNEQFF. The CDR3 bases are TGTGCCAGCAGCTTTGCTAGCGGCTCCTACAATGAGCAGTTCTTC. Full variable domain (remainder filled in from reference TRBV11-2 and TRBJ2-1): EAGVAQSPRYKIIEKRQSVAFWCNPISGHATLYWYQQILGQGPKLLIQFQNNGVVDDSQLPKDRFSAERLKGVDSTLKIQPAKLEDSAVYLCASSFASGSYNEQFFGPGTRLTVL.